One sample yielded the 30 T cell receptor beta chains listed below, sequenced in a study of neurological immune-mediated disorders. TCRdb ran MiXCR on the 5' RACE reads and lists one entry per CDR3 protein. The sample lists tens of thousands of distinct CDR3 sequences, roughly 13% seen once, with 27% in the top ten. The sequencing sample was made of PBMCs. The receptor set was obtained from a woman in her fifties or sixties with HTLV-1-associated myelopathy (HAM/TSP).

This clonotype was detected ten times or more. The chain combines TRBV12-3 or TRBV12-4 with TRBJ1-6, with TRBD1 matching 9 bases. This CDR3 is built from 15 residues. The V segment lost 6 bases and the J segment 9 bases; nucleotides outside the gene matches: 9. In DNA form, the CDR3 reads TGTGCCAGCAGGTTGAGCACAGGGGGCGGTTCACCCCTCCACTTT. Its protein product is CASRLSTGGGSPLHF.

This clonotype occurred many times. The junction and the germline gene differ at one end; a read error may be behind it. CDR3 DNA: TGCGCCAGCAGATTGGGAGGCACTAGCGGGGGTAGTGAGCAGTTCTTC. It codes for CASRLGGTSGGSEQFF. This rearrangement joins TRBV5-1 to TRBJ2-1; TRBD2 matches 11 bases. The germline V gene encodes CDR1 SGHRS and CDR2 YFSETQ. The CDR3 consists of 16 residues. Full variable domain (remainder filled in from reference TRBV5-1 and TRBJ2-1): KAGVTQTPRYLIKTRGQQVTLSCSPISGHRSVSWYQQTPGQGLQFLFEYFSETQRNKGNFPGRFSGRQFSNSRSEMNVSTLELGDSALYLCASRLGGTSGGSEQFFGPGTRLTVL.

This clonotype was picked up many times. The chain carries TRBV12-3 or TRBV12-4 and TRBJ2-7, with D unclear. V dropped 2 bases and J dropped 2 bases, with 10 bases sitting between them. This CDR3 comprises 14 residues. CDR3: CASSLIAGTYEQYF. CDR3 nucleotides: TGTGCCAGCAGTTTAATTGCAGGTACCTACGAGCAGTACTTC.

There are many counts of this clonotype. The chain employs TRBV18 and TRBJ1-1, with a possible D match to TRBD1 (5 bases). V dropped 3 bases and J dropped 6 bases, with 11 bases sitting between them. Germline values: CDR1 KGHSH, CDR2 LQKENI. The CDR3 loop spans 13 amino acids. The CDR3 spells CASSPGQGAEAFF. CDR3 DNA: TGTGCCAGCTCACCGGGCCAGGGCGCTGAAGCTTTCTTT.

This clonotype was detected many times. The rearrangement links TRBV7-2 to TRBJ2-6, with a possible D match to TRBD1 (5 bases). This CDR3 is 15 amino acids long. Per germline, CDR1 SGHTA and CDR2 FQGNSA. Trimming removed 5 bases at V and 1 base at J, with 9 bases between. The CDR3 spells CASSVGASGANVLTF. CDR3 DNA: TGTGCCAGCAGCGTTGGGGCGTCTGGGGCCAACGTCCTGACTTTC.

This clonotype was seen repeatedly, ten times or more. The chain links TRBV10-2 to TRBJ2-4, with D perhaps TRBD2 (6 bases). CDR1 WSHSY and CDR2 SAAADI come from the germline V gene. The CDR3 covers 13 residues. V shed 2 bases and J shed 6 bases, with 8 bases lying between them. The CDR3 DNA reads as TGCGCCAGCAGTGAGCAGGGAGGAAACATTCAGTACTTC. It specifies CASSEQGGNIQYF.

This clonotype was observed at least ten times. J is TRBJ2-2 and V is TRBV10-1; no reliable D call. CDR3 length: 13 residues. CDR1 and CDR2 (germline): WNHNN, SYGVQD (reference sequence). V gave up 4 bases and J gave up 4 bases, with 7 bases separating them. The CDR3 protein is CASSVRTTGELFF. The CDR3 coding sequence is TGCGCCAGCAGTGTAAGGACCACCGGGGAGCTGTTTTTT.

This clonotype was recorded a few times. A read error may explain this, as a much larger clone is one base away. The chain uses TRBV25-1 and TRBJ2-3, with TRBD1 as a possible D gene (5 bases). Germline CDR1 is MGHDK and CDR2 is SYGVNS. The CDR3 contains 17 residues. The CDR3 sequence: CVSSEAGLTLSTDTQYF. Here the CDR3 DNA reads TGTGTCAGCAGTGAGGCAGGGCTCACTCTGAGCACAGATACGCAGTATTTT.

This clonotype occurred many times. This rearrangement joins TRBV5-5 to TRBJ1-1; D unclear. Between the trimmed V and J ends, which lost 0 bases and 4 bases, there was a span of 7 bases. Germline CDR1 reads SGHKS; CDR2 reads YYEKEE (reference sequence). The CDR3 spans 13 residues. The CDR3 loop is CASSLDPGTEAFF. The CDR3 bases are TGTGCCAGCAGCTTGGACCCGGGCACTGAAGCTTTCTTT.

The table lists this clonotype with many counts. This chain links TRBV12-3 or TRBV12-4 with TRBJ2-5, with 14 bases aligning to TRBD2. V trimming: 6 bases; J trimming: 1 base; junction bases outside the gene matches: 4. The CDR3 length is 16 residues. The CDR3 loop reads CASSQGLAGGQETQYF. The CDR3 nucleotides are TGTGCCAGCAGCCAAGGACTAGCGGGGGGCCAAGAGACCCAGTACTTC.

This clonotype was counted only a few times. The chain combines TRBV20-1 with TRBJ2-5, with 10 nucleotides matching TRBD2. CDR3 size: 14 residues. V lost 6 bases and J lost 5; bases outside the gene matches: 9. The V gene's germline CDR1 is DFQATT and CDR2 SNEGSKA (reference sequence). The CDR3: CSAGGASGGETQYF. In nucleotides, the CDR3 is TGCAGTGCCGGGGGGGCTAGCGGGGGTGAGACCCAGTACTTC.

This clonotype was detected ten times or more. The rearrangement uses TRBV14 and TRBJ1-2; D uncertain. The CDR3 consists of 18 residues. Trimming took off 4 bases at V and 1 base at J, with 22 bases between the two ends. Germline CDR1 reads SGHDN; CDR2 reads FVKESK. DNA for the CDR3: TGTGCCAGCAGCCTAAGAGGGTTGGTGCCTCTACTTAACTATGGCTACACCTTC. Translating it yields CASSLRGLVPLLNYGYTF.

In its sample, this clonotype was seen many times. The chain uses TRBV9 and TRBJ1-1; TRBD1 agrees at 7 bases. The CDR3 covers 15 residues. V shed 4 bases and J 1 base; nucleotides not matched to a gene: 7. Germline-derived CDR1 and CDR2 are SGDLS and YYNGEE. The CDR3 sequence is CASSPEGARNTEAFF. CDR3 bases: TGTGCCAGCAGCCCAGAGGGGGCGAGGAACACTGAAGCTTTCTTT.

Ten or more counts support this clonotype. This chain joins TRBV20-1 and TRBJ1-4, with D perhaps TRBD1 (6 bases). Germline loops: CDR1 DFQATT, CDR2 SNEGSKA (reference sequence). There are 13 residues in the CDR3. V was cut by 6 bases and J by 7 bases, with 15 bases left in between. The CDR3 sequence: CSASGELAEKLFF. DNA for the CDR3: TGCAGTGCCTCAGGGGAATTAGCTGAAAAACTGTTTTTT.

This clonotype has ten or more counts. The V call is TRBV11-2, the J call TRBJ2-3, with TRBD2 matching over 8 bases. Germline CDR1 reads SGHAT; CDR2 reads FQNNGV. This CDR3 spans 16 amino acids. V was clipped by 3 bases and J by 0 bases; unmatched bases: 5. CDR3 region: CASSFLSGGSTDTQYF. In nucleotides, the CDR3 is TGTGCCAGCAGCTTTCTAAGCGGGGGAAGCACAGATACGCAGTATTTT.

This rearrangement joins TRBV6-6 to TRBJ1-2; a weak D match, TRBD1 (5 bases). Germline V lookup: CDR1 MNHNY, CDR2 SVGAGI (reference sequence). The CDR3 sequence is 13 residues long. Trimming took off 8 bases at V and 7 bases at J, with 17 bases between the two ends. CDR3 sequence: CASDWGIQPGYTF. CDR3 coding DNA: TGTGCCAGCGATTGGGGGATACAACCTGGCTACACCTTC.

This clonotype has ten or more counts. CDR3 region: CASSQDNVHTRAYNEQFF. CDR3 DNA: TGTGCCAGCAGCCAAGATAACGTCCACACACGAGCCTACAATGAGCAGTTCTTC. The chain employs TRBV14 and TRBJ2-1; D gene uncertain. The CDR3 loop spans 18 amino acids. Germline CDR1 and CDR2: SGHDN and FVKESK. Trimming took off 0 bases at V and 2 bases at J, with 17 bases between the two ends.

This clonotype was seen many times. The chain has TRBV12-3 or TRBV12-4 and TRBJ2-5, with no clear D. V lost 1 base and J 4 bases, leaving 1 base between the germline ends. The CDR3 is 11 amino acids. The CDR3 nucleotides read TGTGCCAGCAGTTTAGGAGAGACCCAGTACTTC. Protein: CASSLGETQYF.

J is TRBJ2-3 and V is TRBV7-9; D perhaps matches TRBD1 (6 bases). Germline V gene lookup returns CDR1 SEHNR and CDR2 FQNEAQ (reference sequence). The germline V and J ends were trimmed by 4 bases and 1 base, with 12 bases remaining between them. The CDR3 contains 15 residues. CDR3 nucleotides: TGTGCCAGCAGCTATGGGACAACCCGCACAGATACGCAGTATTTT. Translation gives CASSYGTTRTDTQYF. The whole variable domain, remainder taken from reference TRBV7-9 and TRBJ2-3, is DTGVSQNPRHKITKRGQNVTFRCDPISEHNRLYWYRQTLGQGPEFLTYFQNEAQLEKSRLLSDRFSAERPKGSFSTLEIQRTEQGDSAMYLCASSYGTTRTDTQYFGPGTRLTVL.

This clonotype was seen ten or more times. V usage is TRBV6-5 and J usage is TRBJ2-3; D perhaps matches TRBD2 (6 bases). CDR1 MNHEY and CDR2 SVGAGI come from the germline V gene. Trimming pared 5 bases from V and 3 bases from J, leaving 15 bases between. The CDR3 covers 15 residues. CDR3 sequence: CASSGPGTPTDTQYF. CDR3 sequence (DNA): TGTGCCAGCAGTGGACCGGGGACTCCAACAGATACGCAGTATTTT.

This clonotype was counted ten times or more. The rearrangement joins TRBV5-1 to TRBJ2-5; D remains ambiguous. Germline CDR1 is SGHRS and CDR2 is YFSETQ. The CDR3 extends over 13 amino acids. V lost 1 base and J lost 4, with 8 bases in between. CDR3 protein: CASSLSGVETQYF. CDR3 nucleotides: TGCGCCAGCAGCTTGTCAGGAGTAGAGACCCAGTACTTC.

This clonotype was seen only a few times. The J gene is TRBJ1-1, the V gene TRBV6-1, with D hard to call. The CDR3 spans 13 residues. Germline CDR1 MNHNS, CDR2 SASEGT. Trimming cost V 6 bases and J 5 bases, with 13 bases left between them. CDR3 region: CASSSGAMTEAFF. The CDR3 DNA reads TGTGCCAGCAGCTCGGGAGCGATGACTGAAGCTTTCTTT.

This clonotype was observed at least ten times. The V call is TRBV7-9, the J call TRBJ2-6; D call uncertain. CDR3 length equals 14 residues. From germline, CDR1 is SEHNR and CDR2 FQNEAQ (reference sequence). V lost 5 bases, J lost 3 bases, and 8 bases lay in between. Here the CDR3 DNA reads TGTGCCAGCAGCCAAGGGCATGGGGCCAACGTCCTGACTTTC. It is translated as CASSQGHGANVLTF. Using reference TRBV7-9 and TRBJ2-6 for the parts outside the CDR3, the full variable domain is DTGVSQNPRHKITKRGQNVTFRCDPISEHNRLYWYRQTLGQGPEFLTYFQNEAQLEKSRLLSDRFSAERPKGSFSTLEIQRTEQGDSAMYLCASSQGHGANVLTFGAGSRLTVL.

This chain links TRBV20-1 with TRBJ2-5; TRBD2 aligns across 8 bases. CDR1 DFQATT and CDR2 SNEGSKA come from the germline V gene (reference sequence). The CDR3 is 13 amino acids. The CDR3: CSPPSGGGTAQYF. The CDR3, as DNA: TGCAGCCCGCCCAGCGGGGGAGGGACGGCCCAGTACTTC.

V is TRBV7-4 and J is TRBJ1-2; D is unresolved. V shed 4 bases and J shed 4 bases, with 19 bases lying between them. There are 16 residues in the CDR3. CDR1 SGHVT and CDR2 SQSDAQ come from the germline V gene. CDR3 sequence reads: CASSSMIGNPVYGYTF. The CDR3 DNA sequence: TGTGCCAGCAGCTCAATGATAGGGAACCCAGTCTATGGCTACACCTTC.

This clonotype was counted many times. The chain links TRBV4-3 to TRBJ2-3, with 7 bases lining up with TRBD1. The CDR3 totals 14 residues. The V gene end was trimmed by 7 bases and the J gene end by 4 bases; junction bases not matched to a gene: 8. Germline-derived CDR1 and CDR2 are LGHNA and YSLEER. The chain's CDR3 is CASTRDSFSDTQYF. The DNA of the CDR3 is TGCGCCAGCACCCGGGACAGTTTTTCAGATACGCAGTATTTT.

The V call is TRBV18, the J call TRBJ1-1; 9 positions agree with TRBD1. Trimming took 5 bases from V and 3 from J; bases not matched to a gene: 4. The CDR3 has 14 amino acids. Per germline, CDR1 KGHSH and CDR2 LQKENI. The CDR3 sequence is CASSDRGYDTEAFF. In nucleotides, the CDR3 is TGTGCCAGCTCAGACAGGGGGTATGACACTGAAGCTTTCTTT.

The chain uses TRBV27 and TRBJ1-5; 8 nucleotides match TRBD1. Germline CDR1 and CDR2: MNHEY and SMNVEV (reference sequence). V was clipped by 6 bases and J by 7 bases; unmatched bases: 8. The CDR3 spans 14 residues. The DNA for the CDR3 is TGTGCCAGCAGCCGACAGGGGTTGGGACAGCCCCAGCATTTT. It specifies CASSRQGLGQPQHF.

This clonotype has ten or more counts. V is TRBV7-8 and J is TRBJ2-6; D remains unclear. Germline CDR1 SGHVS, CDR2 FQNEAQ. The V end was cut by 1 base, the J end by 0 bases, with 10 bases between. This CDR3 has 17 amino acids. CDR3 loop: CASSLGLTISGANVLTF. Written as DNA, the CDR3 is TGTGCCAGCAGCTTAGGATTGACGATCTCTGGGGCCAACGTCCTGACTTTC.

This clonotype was counted at least ten times. V gene TRBV11-3 combines with J gene TRBJ2-1; either TRBD1 or TRBD2 may supply D (5 bases each). V lost 4 bases and J lost 7, with 17 bases in between. This CDR3 comprises 15 residues. Germline lookup yields CDR1 SGHNT and CDR2 YENEEA. The CDR3 region is CASSSTPGTRNEQFF. The DNA for the CDR3 is TGTGCCAGCAGCTCCACCCCCGGGACGCGGAATGAGCAGTTCTTC.